The rows below give T cell receptor beta chains drawn from one sample of a study of T cells after yellow fever vaccination. TCRdb reprocessed the 5' RACE reads with MiXCR, giving one entry per CDR3 protein. This sample has roughly 120,000 distinct CDR3 sequences, with around 7.2% found just once. Sequencing used CD4+ T cells sorted from PBMCs, obtained about 41 days after the first yellow fever vaccination. The origin of the receptors is a man younger than 35 who received the YFV17D yellow fever vaccine. The CDR3 runs from the conserved cysteine through the conserved F or W. Fields, in order: D gene, clone size, J gene, V gene, CDR3 DNA, CDR3 protein. D genes are given only for firm matches. The size field is filled for only some rows; it gives once, few, many or a size class.

>.|many|TRBJ2-7|TRBV12-3/TRBV12-4
TGTGCCAGCAGCCACAAAGCTGGGATCCCGGGCGAGCAGTACTTC
CASSHKAGIPGEQYF
>.|few|TRBJ2-7|TRBV21-1
TGTGCCAGCAGATACCTAGAGGGGACAGGACACTACGAGCAGTACTTC
CASRYLEGTGHYEQYF
>.|many|TRBJ2-7|TRBV7-2
TGTGCCAGCAGCTTAGATCCCGGGATTTACGAGCAGTACTTC
CASSLDPGIYEQYF
>TRBD2|many|TRBJ2-2|TRBV20-1
TGCAGTGCTAGAGAAGGGACTAGAATTAACACCGGGGAGCTGTTTTTT
CSAREGTRINTGELFF
>.|few|TRBJ1-5|TRBV15
TGTGCCACCAGCAGATGGACGGACAATCAGCCCCAGCATTTT
CATSRWTDNQPQHF
>.|many|TRBJ2-3|TRBV5-1
TGCGCCAGCAGCTTGTGGCAGGGCACAGATACGCAGTATTTT
CASSLWQGTDTQYF
>.|many|TRBJ2-5|TRBV5-5
TGTGCCAGCAGCTTGGTAATCGGCCTGGATGGGACCCAGTACTTC
CASSLVIGLDGTQYF
>TRBD1|many|TRBJ2-3|TRBV20-1
TGCAGTGCTGGTTGGGGACAGGGCTTATCGACTGACACAGATACGCAGTATTTT
CSAGWGQGLSTDTDTQYF
>TRBD2|few|TRBJ2-3|TRBV6-2/TRBV6-3
TGTGCCAGCAGTACCCGGAGCGGGGGCTCTCCAGATACGCAGTATTTT
CASSTRSGGSPDTQYF
>.|many|TRBJ2-7|TRBV15
TGTGCCACCAGCACCCGACAGGTGGGGTACAAGTACTTC
CATSTRQVGYKYF
>.|many|TRBJ1-5|TRBV7-2
TGTGCCAGCGGACAGCAGATGGACCAGCCCCAGCATTTT
CASGQQMDQPQHF
>TRBD1|many|TRBJ1-5|TRBV12-3/TRBV12-4
TGTGCCAGCACCAGGACAGGGCGACGAAATCAGCCCCAGCATTTT
CASTRTGRRNQPQHF
>.|many|TRBJ2-3|TRBV5-1
TGCGCCAGCAGCCCCGACGGCCACGGTACGCAGTATTTT
CASSPDGHGTQYF
>.|many|TRBJ2-5|TRBV5-1
TGCGCCAGCAGTGAGGGCAACCAAGAGACCCAGTACTTC
CASSEGNQETQYF
>.|many|TRBJ1-2|TRBV5-1
TGCGCCAGCAGCTTGGCCCAGGAGCAGTATGGCTACACCTTC
CASSLAQEQYGYTF
>.|.|TRBJ2-6|TRBV4-3
TGCGCCAGCAGCCAACAGCTAGTAGGGGGGACTGGGGCCAACGTCCTGACTTTC
CASSQQLVGGTGANVLTF
>.|many|TRBJ1-5|TRBV6-2/TRBV6-3
TGTGCCAGCAACAATGGCAATAGCAATCAGCCCCAGCATTTT
CASNNGNSNQPQHF
>TRBD2|.|TRBJ2-7|TRBV7-2
TGTGCCAGCAGCTCTAGCGGGGGGGGGGCCTACGAGCAGTACTTC
CASSSSGGGAYEQYF
>TRBD2|many|TRBJ2-1|TRBV7-2
TGTGCCAGCAGCTTATCCCTCGGGGGGTTTGAGCAGTTCTTC
CASSLSLGGFEQFF
>.|many|TRBJ1-2|TRBV5-5
TGTGCCAGCAGCTTGGGGGGAAGTCCTAACTATGGCTACACCTTC
CASSLGGSPNYGYTF
>TRBD1|many|TRBJ2-1|TRBV5-1
TGCGCCAGCAGCTTTGCCCTCCCGGGACAGGGGTACAATGAGCAGTTCTTC
CASSFALPGQGYNEQFF
>TRBD1|few|TRBJ1-5|TRBV18
TGTGCCAGCTCGTCTAACAGGGGAGGCGATGGGGGGACCCAGCATTTT
CASSSNRGGDGGTQHF
>.|many|TRBJ1-1|TRBV7-3
TGTGCCAGCAGCTTAAACCAAGGGTACAAAGCTTTCTTT
CASSLNQGYKAFF
>TRBD1|many|TRBJ1-4|TRBV4-3
TGCGCCAGCAGCCCCGGGGACAGAACTAATGAAAAACTGTTTTTT
CASSPGDRTNEKLFF
>TRBD1|.|TRBJ2-7|TRBV20-1
TGCAGTGCTACACCCGGAGGACAGGGGGCCATTAGAAGGCACGAGCAGTACTTC
CSATPGGQGAIRRHEQYF
>.|.|TRBJ2-3|TRBV7-3
TGTGCCAGCAGCTTGACCGATGGGGGGGCGGATACGCAGTATTTT
CASSLTDGGADTQYF
>TRBD1|many|TRBJ2-5|TRBV29-1
TGCAGCGTTGGGCAGCGGACAGGCCAAGAGACCCAGTACTTC
CSVGQRTGQETQYF
>.|many|TRBJ1-1|TRBV29-1
TGCAGCGGCCGACCGCTGAACACTGAAGCTTTCTTT
CSGRPLNTEAFF
>.|many|TRBJ2-5|TRBV7-6
TGTGCCAGCAGCTTAGTGGCAGGGACAGAGACCCAGTACTTC
CASSLVAGTETQYF
>.|many|TRBJ1-4|TRBV4-1
TGCGCCAGCAGCCAAGACCCAGGGGTAACTAATGAAAAACTGTTTTTT
CASSQDPGVTNEKLFF
>TRBD1|many|TRBJ2-7|TRBV18
TGTGCCAGCTCACCAAACAGGGGGACCTACGAGCAGTACTTC
CASSPNRGTYEQYF
>.|many|TRBJ2-5|TRBV18
TGTGCCAGCTCACCTACGAATGGGGAGACCCAGTACTTC
CASSPTNGETQYF
>TRBD1|many|TRBJ1-4|TRBV4-3
TGCGCCAGCAGCCAAGATCGGCGTCAGGGGGAAGAAAAACTGTTTTTT
CASSQDRRQGEEKLFF
>TRBD2|many|TRBJ2-5|TRBV2
TGTGCCAGCAGTGGGGCTAGCGGGGGGCAAGAGACCCAGTACTTC
CASSGASGGQETQYF
>.|many|TRBJ2-3|TRBV7-2
TGTGCCACCCTCAGGCCGGGTGGCACAGATACGCAGTATTTT
CATLRPGGTDTQYF
>.|many|TRBJ2-3|TRBV9
TGTGCCAGCGGGGAGCGGGCCTCCACAGATACGCAGTATTTT
CASGERASTDTQYF
>.|many|TRBJ2-3|TRBV2
TGTGCCAGCAGTGAAGTAGTGCTCGGCGATACGCAGTATTTT
CASSEVVLGDTQYF
>TRBD1|many|TRBJ1-6|TRBV7-8
TGTGCCAGCAGCTCCCGGGACAGAGATAATTCACCCCTCCACTTT
CASSSRDRDNSPLHF
>.|.|TRBJ2-3|TRBV7-9
TGTGCCAGCAGCCCTAGACCAGGGATGAGCACAGATACGCAGTATTTT
CASSPRPGMSTDTQYF
>.|many|TRBJ2-2|TRBV5-1
TGCGCCAGCAGCTTGTTTATGAACACCGGGGAGCTGTTTTTT
CASSLFMNTGELFF
>.|.|TRBJ2-3|TRBV20-1
TGCAGTGCTAAGGAGGAGGGGGCCTCACAACGGTATTTT
CSAKEEGASQRYF
>TRBD1|many|TRBJ1-1|TRBV12-3/TRBV12-4
TGTGCCAGCAGTCGACAGGGGTACACTGAAGCTTTCTTT
CASSRQGYTEAFF
>.|many|TRBJ1-1|TRBV5-5
TGTGCCAGCAGCCTTGGAGCAGCGAACACTGAAGCTTTCTTT
CASSLGAANTEAFF
>.|few|TRBJ1-5|TRBV10-3
TGTGCCATCAGCGAAAATCTGGGGGGATATAGCAATCAGCCCCAGCATTTT
CAISENLGGYSNQPQHF
>.|.|TRBJ2-5|TRBV23-1
TGCGCCAGGAGGCTTGGGATCCAAGAGACCCAGTACTTC
CARRLGIQETQYF
>TRBD1|many|TRBJ2-1|TRBV4-1
TGCGCCAGCAGCCACATCGGACAGGGGCGTCTACAATATGAGCAGTTCTTC
CASSHIGQGRLQYEQFF
>TRBD1|.|TRBJ1-1|TRBV28
TGTGCCAGCAGTCCTAGGGGACAGCCGAACACTGAAGCTTTCTTT
CASSPRGQPNTEAFF
>.|many|TRBJ2-4|TRBV27
TGTGCCAGCAGTTTGGGTGACATTCAGTACTTC
CASSLGDIQYF
>.|many|TRBJ2-3|TRBV7-2
TGTGCCAGCAGCTTTAGGACGCTACGAGATACGCAGTATTTT
CASSFRTLRDTQYF
>TRBD1|many|TRBJ2-1|TRBV19
TGTGCCAGTAGTATGGACAGGAACGACAATGAGCAGTTCTTC
CASSMDRNDNEQFF
>.|many|TRBJ1-1|TRBV6-1
TGTGCCAGCAGTGGGGTGGGGAACACTGAAGCTTTCTTT
CASSGVGNTEAFF
>TRBD2|many|TRBJ2-1|TRBV20-1
TGCAGTGCTTACCGGGGGGGCCTCAATGAGCAGTTCTTC
CSAYRGGLNEQFF
>.|many|TRBJ2-7|TRBV18
TGTGCCAGCTCACCCACGACCGATTACGAGCAGTACTTC
CASSPTTDYEQYF
>.|few|TRBJ2-2|TRBV6-5
TGTGCCAGCAGTTACTGGGGGCAGACGAAAGGGACCGGGGAGCTGTTTTTT
CASSYWGQTKGTGELFF
>TRBD2|many|TRBJ2-3|TRBV3-1
TGTGCCAGCAGCCAAGTCCGCGGGGGGCGCACAGATACGCAGTATTTT
CASSQVRGGRTDTQYF
>.|many|TRBJ1-1|TRBV5-1
TGCGCCAGCAGCTTGGACCGGGGCCCTACTGAAGCTTTCTTT
CASSLDRGPTEAFF